This T cell receptor (beta chain) emerged from a study of blood T cell repertoires in COVID-19. Study context: From T cells, B-cell-depleted T cells, or PBMCs came the material, which was cDNA or gDNA.

Germline V gene lookup returns CDR1 MNHEY and CDR2 SVGAGI. The CDR3 is 14 residues long. Trimming shortened V by 5 bases and J by 1 base, and 9 bases separated the two germline ends. Assay: immunoSEQ multiplex PCR; the TCRdb copy retains only in-frame clones and omits some. The sample lists roughly 250,000 clones, about 80% occurring once. Material for sequencing was peripheral blood. This rearrangement joins TRBV6-5 to TRBJ2-1, with a tentative D call TRBD2 (5 bases). The clonotype originates from a woman aged 80 or over with acute or convalescent COVID-19. The CDR3 nucleotides read TGTGCCAGCAGTCGGGGTGGGTCCTACAATGAGCAGTTCTTC. Amino acid sequence: CASSRGGSYNEQFF.